This TCR beta chain emerged from a study of cytomegalovirus exposure and HLA in healthy donors. Study-level findings and limits: The authors listed approximately 160 TCR beta chains as cytomegalovirus-associated. Sequencing likely generated an artifact that appeared as a cluster of highly shared sequence variants.

This CDR3 comprises 16 residues. Losses at the gene ends were 3 bases for V and 1 base for J; bases not matched to a gene: 3. Germline lookup yields CDR1 SGDLS and CDR2 YYNGEE. The PCR made use of 60 Vbeta and 13 Jbeta primers. Original methodology: A follow-up analysis tallied about 80 million unique TCR beta chains, roughly 9.9 million shared. Assay: immunoSEQ multiplex PCR; the TCRdb copy retains only in-frame clones and omits some. Clone size and the V and J calls come from that table; the DNA yielded D and trimming. The sample shows about 120,000 clones, less than 85% of them seen only once. With regard to this clone: Its matching antigen is unknown.

Sequenced: PBMCs. The sequence derives from a man aged 18 to 30 in good health and CMV-seropositive. The chain recombines TRBV9 with TRBJ2-5; 13 bases map to TRBD2. CDR3 sequence: CASSAGTSGAQETQYF. The CDR3, as DNA: TGTGCCAGCAGCGCCGGGACTAGCGGGGCCCAAGAGACCCAGTACTTC.